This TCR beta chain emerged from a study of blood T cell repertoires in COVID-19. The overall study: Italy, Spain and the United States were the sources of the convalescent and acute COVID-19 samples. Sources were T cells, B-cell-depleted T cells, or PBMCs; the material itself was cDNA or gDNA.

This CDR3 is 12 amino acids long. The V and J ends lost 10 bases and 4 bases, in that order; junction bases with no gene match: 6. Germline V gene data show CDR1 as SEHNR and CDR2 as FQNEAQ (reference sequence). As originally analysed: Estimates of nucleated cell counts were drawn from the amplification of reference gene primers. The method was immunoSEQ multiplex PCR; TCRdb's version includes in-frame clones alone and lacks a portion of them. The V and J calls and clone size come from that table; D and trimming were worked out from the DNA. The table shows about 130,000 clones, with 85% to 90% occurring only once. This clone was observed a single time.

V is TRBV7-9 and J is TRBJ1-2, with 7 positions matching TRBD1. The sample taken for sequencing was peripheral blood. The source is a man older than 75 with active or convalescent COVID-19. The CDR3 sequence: CAIRGGSYGYTF. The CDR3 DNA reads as TGTGCCATCAGGGGGGGTTCCTATGGCTACACCTTC.